These 27 T cell receptor beta chains were sequenced from one sample in a study of neurological immune-mediated disorders. TCRdb re-called the 5' RACE reads with MiXCR, one entry per CDR3 protein. The top ten hold roughly 16% of the sample, which has more than 40,000 distinct CDR3 sequences, less than 4% seen once. The sequenced sample was PBMCs. These TCRs come from a woman in her fifties or sixties with multiple sclerosis.

Concerning this clonotype itself: A much larger clone lies a single base off, so this may be a read error. The CDR3 does not end in the conserved phenylalanine or tryptophan, so this is likely a read error. This chain connects TRBV18 to TRBJ1-2, with a possible D match to TRBD1 (5 bases). The germline V and J ends were trimmed by 6 bases and 4 bases, with 9 bases remaining between them. Per germline, CDR1 KGHSH and CDR2 LQKENI. The CDR3 extends over 12 amino acids. The CDR3 bases are TGTGCCAGCTCGCCAGGGACCTATGGCTACACCTTG. Protein: CASSPGTYGYTL.

This clonotype was recorded at least ten times. This chain uses TRBV7-2 with TRBJ2-5, with 13 nucleotides matching TRBD2. Per the germline V gene, CDR1 is SGHTA and CDR2 is FQGNSA. The CDR3 totals 16 residues. Unmatched junction bases numbered 4, after V lost 3 bases and J lost 3 bases. This CDR3 reads CASSLGGLAGKETQYF. The CDR3 region has the DNA TGTGCCAGCAGCTTGGGGGGACTAGCGGGAAAAGAGACCCAGTACTTC. Based on the CDR3 plus reference TRBV7-2 and TRBJ2-5, the full variable domain is GAGVSQSPSNKVTEKGKDVELRCDPISGHTALYWYRQSLGQGLEFLIYFQGNSAPDKSGLPSDRFSAERTGGSVSTLTIQRTQQEDSAVYLCASSLGGLAGKETQYFGPGTRLLVL.

This clonotype has ten or more counts. This chain uses TRBV5-1 with TRBJ1-1; tentatively, D is TRBD1 (5 bases). Trimming stripped 0 bases from V and 4 bases from J, with 13 bases between. The CDR3 has 15 amino acids. Per the germline V gene, CDR1 is SGHRS and CDR2 is YFSETQ. The CDR3 loop is CASSLESSGGTEAFF. Written as DNA, the CDR3 is TGCGCCAGCAGCTTGGAATCCTCCGGGGGCACTGAAGCTTTCTTT.

This clonotype has ten or more counts. This chain links TRBV5-1 with TRBJ2-1; 7 bases are shared with TRBD1. The V and J ends lost 3 bases and 2 bases, in that order; junction bases with no gene match: 2. Germline lookup yields CDR1 SGHRS and CDR2 YFSETQ. This CDR3 spans 14 amino acids. CDR3 nucleotide sequence: TGCGCCAGCAGCTCGGACAGGACCTACAATGAGCAGTTCTTC. Translating it yields CASSSDRTYNEQFF.

This clonotype was counted many times. The chain links TRBV20-1 to TRBJ2-3; 10 nucleotides agree with TRBD2. The CDR3 runs to 15 residues. Germline CDR1 reads DFQATT; CDR2 reads SNEGSKA (reference sequence). Trimming at V came to 6 bases and at J to 6 bases, leaving 12 bases not matched to a gene. CDR3 coding DNA: TGCAGTGCCTTAGGGGGTAGCGGGAGGTCGGATACGCAGTATTTT. Amino acids: CSALGGSGRSDTQYF.

This clonotype was picked up many times. J is TRBJ2-1 and V is TRBV25-1; no clear D. Trimming removed 5 bases at V and 0 bases at J, with 14 bases between. From germline, CDR1 is MGHDK and CDR2 SYGVNS. The CDR3 contains 16 residues. Here the CDR3 reads CASSRVELNSYNEQFF. CDR3 DNA sequence: TGTGCCAGCAGTAGGGTAGAGCTGAACTCCTACAATGAGCAGTTCTTC.

This clonotype was seen at least ten times. This chain links TRBV7-8 with TRBJ2-5; TRBD2 is a possible D gene (5 bases). The CDR3 covers 13 residues. Germline V CDR1 and CDR2: SGHVS, FQNEAQ. Deletions cut 3 bases from V and 5 bases from J, with 10 bases between. In nucleotides, the CDR3 is TGTGCCAGCAGCTTCGCTAGCTCGGAGACCCAGTACTTC. Residues: CASSFASSETQYF.

In this sample, this clonotype turned up many times. The gene calls are TRBV5-8 and TRBJ2-1, with a weak D call TRBD1 (5 bases). V lost 3 bases and J 5 bases, leaving 15 bases between the germline ends. CDR3 length: 15 amino acids. Germline V gene data show CDR1 as SGHTS and CDR2 as YDEGEE. The CDR3 region has the DNA TGTGCCAGCAGCTCAGGACACACCAATAACAATGAGCAGTTCTTC. It encodes CASSSGHTNNNEQFF.

This clonotype has a count of ten or more. CDR3: CAFGQGDQYF. CDR3 coding DNA: TGTGCCTTCGGACAGGGTGATCAGTACTTC. The rearrangement links TRBV30 to TRBJ2-7; 8 nucleotides agree with TRBD1. This CDR3 has 10 amino acids. Per germline, CDR1 GTSNPN and CDR2 SVGIG (reference sequence). After removal of 7 bases from V and 10 bases from J, the junction contained 6 bases not matched to a gene.

This clonotype was observed at least ten times. The chain employs TRBV5-1 and TRBJ2-2; D may be TRBD1 or TRBD2 (5 bases each). Germline-derived CDR1 and CDR2 are SGHRS and YFSETQ. Trimming stripped 6 bases from V and 3 bases from J, with 15 bases between. This CDR3 is built from 15 residues. The CDR3 coding sequence is TGCGCCAGCATGGCCTTGATGGGGGACACCGGGGAGCTGTTTTTT. Translation gives CASMALMGDTGELFF. Together with reference TRBV5-1 and TRBJ2-2, the CDR3 gives the full variable domain: KAGVTQTPRYLIKTRGQQVTLSCSPISGHRSVSWYQQTPGQGLQFLFEYFSETQRNKGNFPGRFSGRQFSNSRSEMNVSTLELGDSALYLCASMALMGDTGELFFGEGSRLTVL.

This clonotype was counted many times. The chain has TRBV3-1 and TRBJ2-3; possibly TRBD1 for D (6 bases). The V gene lost 4 bases and the J gene lost 5 bases, with 16 bases spanning the gap. CDR1 is LGHDT, CDR2 YNNKEL, per germline (reference sequence). The CDR3 extends over 15 amino acids. As DNA, the CDR3 is TGTGCCAGCAGCCTATTAGGGGGACCACAAGATACGCAGTATTTT. Its protein product is CASSLLGGPQDTQYF.

This clonotype was detected many times. The chain recombines TRBV2 with TRBJ2-5; no clear D. The germline CDR1 and CDR2 sequences are SNHLY and FYNNEI. This CDR3 spans 16 amino acids. V lost 5 bases and J lost 1, with 17 bases in between. DNA for the CDR3: TGTGCCAGCAGTACCCCACCGGGCCGCATCCAAGAGACCCAGTACTTC. Amino acid sequence: CASSTPPGRIQETQYF.

This clonotype has ten or more counts. J is TRBJ1-3 and V is TRBV25-1, with D uncertain. Germline loops: CDR1 MGHDK, CDR2 SYGVNS. There are 16 residues in the CDR3. The V and J ends lost 2 bases and 0 bases respectively, with 11 bases between them. For the CDR3, the DNA is TGTGCCAGCAGTGAACGTGGTGGTTACTCTGGAAACACCATATATTTT. It encodes CASSERGGYSGNTIYF.

In this sample, this clonotype turned up many times. The chain is built from TRBV5-1 and TRBJ2-6; D remains unclear. Trimming stripped 1 base from V and 2 bases from J, with 4 bases between. CDR3 length equals 14 residues. Germline CDR1 reads SGHRS; CDR2 reads YFSETQ. The CDR3 is CASSLSTGANVLTF. The DNA of the CDR3 is TGCGCCAGCAGCTTGTCGACTGGGGCCAACGTCCTGACTTTC.

The sample holds a few counts of this clonotype. The chain is built from TRBV15 and TRBJ2-1; D unresolved. Germline-derived CDR1 and CDR2 are LNHNV and YYDKDF (reference sequence). V dropped 5 bases and J dropped 10 bases, with 9 bases sitting between them. This CDR3 contains 11 residues. CDR3 protein: CATSSLGEQFF. The CDR3 DNA sequence: TGTGCCACCAGCTCGCTAGGGGAGCAGTTCTTC.

This clonotype was counted at least ten times. CDR3 nucleotides: TGCGCCAGCAGCACCCGGGTCCCCGGAGAGACCCAGTACTTC. Protein sequence: CASSTRVPGETQYF. The chain employs TRBV5-1 and TRBJ2-5; no firm D call. In germline, CDR1 is SGHRS, CDR2 YFSETQ. This CDR3 has 14 residues. Trimming removed 4 bases at V and 4 bases at J, with 14 bases between.

This clonotype was recorded many times. The CDR3 is CASSPLSIAEQFF. CDR3 DNA: TGCGCCAGCAGCCCCCTAAGTATTGCGGAGCAGTTCTTC. The chain uses TRBV5-1 and TRBJ2-1; D is ambiguous. V dropped 4 bases and J dropped 10 bases, with 15 bases sitting between them. The CDR3 runs 13 residues. Per the germline V gene, CDR1 is SGHRS and CDR2 is YFSETQ.

This clonotype has a handful of counts. This may come from a read error, since a much larger clone is one base off. The chain links TRBV20-1 to TRBJ2-1; TRBD2 aligns across 7 bases. The CDR3 has 14 residues. The trim removed 6 bases at V and 4 bases at J, leaving 9 bases unmatched. CDR1 is DFQATT, CDR2 SNEGSKA, per germline (reference sequence). CDR3 sequence: CSAYSGTTYNEQFF. The CDR3 DNA reads TGCAGTGCCTATTCCGGGACTACATACAATGAGCAGTTCTTC.

J is TRBJ1-1 and V is TRBV29-1; the D is unclear. The CDR3 totals 12 residues. Trimming shortened V by 6 bases and J by 0 bases, and 8 bases separated the two germline ends. Germline loops: CDR1 SQVTM, CDR2 ANQGSEA. The CDR3 DNA is TGCAGCGTGACGGACCTGAACACTGAAGCTTTCTTT. This gives the protein CSVTDLNTEAFF.

This clonotype has at least ten counts. The V and J genes are TRBV10-3 and TRBJ1-2, with D hard to call. Looked up from germline, CDR1 is ENHRY and CDR2 is SYGVKD. The V gene lost 3 bases and the J gene lost 2 bases, with 4 bases spanning the gap. The CDR3 consists of 12 residues. DNA of the CDR3: TGTGCCATCAGTGACGGGAACTATGGCTACACCTTC. Translation: CAISDGNYGYTF.

This clonotype has ten or more counts. The gene calls are TRBV29-1 and TRBJ1-1; 7 nucleotides match TRBD1. The CDR3 has 14 amino acids. CDR1 and CDR2 (germline): SQVTM, ANQGSEA. The ends lost 8 bases at V and 5 bases at J; junction bases unmatched: 14. The CDR3 DNA reads as TGCAGCCACACTACTCGGGACAGAGAAACTGAAGCTTTCTTT. This codes for CSHTTRDRETEAFF.

This clonotype came up many times. The chain employs TRBV6-4 and TRBJ2-3; 8 bases line up with TRBD1. Germline V gives CDR1 MRHNA, CDR2 SNTAGT. The CDR3 has 16 amino acids. V dropped 4 bases and J dropped 4; count of bases not matched to a gene: 10. Written as DNA, the CDR3 is TGTGCCAGCAGTGGCAACCAGGGGGCCGACGCAGATACGCAGTATTTT. Encoded protein: CASSGNQGADADTQYF.

This clonotype occurred many times. V gene TRBV5-6 combines with J gene TRBJ2-5; a weak D match, TRBD1 (6 bases). The CDR3 sequence is 14 residues long. Germline V gives CDR1 SGHDT, CDR2 YYEEEE. V dropped 3 bases and J dropped 1 base, with 10 bases sitting between them. DNA for the CDR3: TGTGCCAGCAGCTACGGACAGCCCCAAGAGACCCAGTACTTC. The encoded protein is CASSYGQPQETQYF.

This clonotype has a count of ten or more. J is TRBJ2-3 and V is TRBV20-1, with 13 bases fitting TRBD2. Germline assignment: CDR1 DFQATT and CDR2 SNEGSKA (reference sequence). This CDR3 is 20 amino acids long. The J segment lost 3 bases and the V segment lost 1 base, leaving 16 bases of the junction unmatched. The CDR3 loop reads CSARGLDLGLAGVMTDTQYF. CDR3 bases: TGCAGTGCTAGAGGGTTAGACCTTGGACTAGCGGGAGTCATGACAGATACGCAGTATTTT.

This clonotype was recorded many times. The V call is TRBV20-1, the J call TRBJ2-5; 10 nucleotides align to TRBD1. CDR3 size: 15 residues. After removal of 1 base from V and 2 bases from J, the junction contained 4 bases not matched to a gene. Germline V lookup: CDR1 DFQATT, CDR2 SNEGSKA (reference sequence). The chain's CDR3 is CSARGTGGFQETQYF. DNA of the CDR3: TGCAGTGCTAGAGGGACAGGGGGTTTTCAAGAGACCCAGTACTTC.

The table lists this clonotype with many counts. The chain has TRBV29-1 and TRBJ1-2; the match to TRBD1 covers 8 bases. The trim removed 1 base at V and 6 bases at J, leaving 4 bases unmatched. Germline CDR1 and CDR2: SQVTM and ANQGSEA. The CDR3 has 13 residues. The CDR3 DNA follows: TGCAGCGTTGAAGGGGGACAGGTTCATGGCTACACCTTC. This gives the protein CSVEGGQVHGYTF. Complete variable domain (other parts from reference TRBV29-1 and TRBJ1-2): SAVISQKPSRDICQRGTSLTIQCQVDSQVTMMFWYRQQPGQSLTLIATANQGSEATYESGFVIDKFPISRPNLTFSTLTVSNMSPEDSSIYLCSVEGGQVHGYTFGSGTRLTVV.

This clonotype was seen ten or more times. The chain has TRBV4-1 and TRBJ2-1, with 11 bases identical to TRBD2. Germline values: CDR1 MGHRA, CDR2 YSYEKL. The CDR3 contains 16 residues. V dropped 1 base and J dropped 6; count of bases not matched to a gene: 5. CDR3 loop: CASSQGLAGGLNEQFF. CDR3 coding DNA: TGCGCCAGCAGCCAAGGGCTAGCGGGGGGACTCAATGAGCAGTTCTTC.